The 9 T cell receptor beta chains below were found in one sample sequenced in a study of graft-versus-host responses after intestinal transplantation. Antigens of these TCRs are unknown. Only in-frame clones appear in the TCRdb table, and some are missing; sequencing was by immunoSEQ multiplex PCR. The table has about 110,000 clones, approximately 90% seen once. Sequenced material: unstimulated CD4+ T cells sorted from spleen or lymph node cells, taken before transplant. These receptors came from a human donor who was the organ donor for an intestinal transplant.

Only one count was recorded for this clone. The chain is built from TRBV18 and TRBJ1-5; TRBD1 might be the D (6 bases). V was pared by 3 bases and J by 3 bases, with 18 bases between. Germline V CDR1 and CDR2: KGHSH, LQKENI. This CDR3 has 17 amino acids. This CDR3 is CASSPTKGGPPNQPQHF. The DNA for the CDR3 is TGTGCCAGCTCACCGACTAAAGGGGGTCCCCCCAATCAGCCCCAGCATTTT. Drawing the rest from reference TRBV18 and TRBJ1-5, the complete variable domain is NAGVMQNPRHLVRRRGQEARLRCSPMKGHSHVYWYRQLPEEGLKFMVYLQKENIIDESGMPKERFSAEFPKEGPSILRIQQVVRGDSAAYFCASSPTKGGPPNQPQHFGDGTRLSIL.

This chain connects TRBV4-1 to TRBJ1-3; 7 positions match TRBD1. V gave up 4 bases and J gave up 4 bases; unmatched junction bases: 7. The CDR3 runs 15 residues. CDR1 is MGHRA, CDR2 YSYEKL, per germline. CDR3 nucleotide sequence: TGCGCCAGCAGCCCCTCCCGACAGGGCGGAAACACCATATATTTT. It is translated as CASSPSRQGGNTIYF.

V usage is TRBV7-8 and J usage is TRBJ1-5; the D is unclear. This CDR3 contains 17 residues. Trimming pared 2 bases from V and 0 bases from J, leaving 14 bases between. Germline V gene data show CDR1 as SGHVS and CDR2 as FQNEAQ. In DNA form, the CDR3 reads TGTGCCAGCAGCTTAAACCCTCAGCATAATAGCAATCAGCCCCAGCATTTT. This translates into CASSLNPQHNSNQPQHF.

This clone was observed once. J is TRBJ2-7 and V is TRBV25-1, with D possibly being TRBD1 or TRBD2 (5 bases each). This CDR3 has 15 amino acids. Trimming pared 2 bases from V and 3 bases from J, leaving 14 bases between. Germline CDR1 MGHDK, CDR2 SYGVNS. CDR3 loop: CASSEREGTNYEQYF. The CDR3, as DNA: TGTGCCAGCAGTGAAAGAGAGGGGACCAACTACGAGCAGTACTTC.

The chain links TRBV6-9 to TRBJ2-5, with a possible D match to TRBD2 (6 bases). Trimming took 6 bases from V and 6 from J, leaving 14 bases between them. CDR3 size: 13 residues. Germline CDR1 MNHGY, CDR2 SVAAGI. CDR3 bases: TGTGCCAGCAGGGTCGGGGGTCAGAAGACCCAGTACTTC. Protein: CASRVGGQKTQYF.

This clone was seen only a few times. The chain employs TRBV23-1 and TRBJ2-7, with D perhaps assigned TRBD1 or TRBD2 (6 bases each). TRBV23-1 is an open reading frame, and its role is uncertain. The V end lost 4 bases, the J end lost 7 bases, and 20 bases lay between the germline ends. There are 15 residues in the CDR3. CDR3 sequence (DNA): TGCGCCAGCAGTCTAGTGGGGGGAAGGGGGGAAGAGCAGTACTTC. This codes for CASSLVGGRGEEQYF.

This clone was observed a single time. J is TRBJ1-2 and V is TRBV6-1; D is uncertain. This CDR3 is built from 13 residues. V lost 3 bases and J 5 bases, leaving 10 bases between the germline ends. Germline CDR1 and CDR2: MNHNS and SASEGT. The CDR3 DNA sequence: TGTGCCAGCAGTGAGTCCGTCGGGTATGGCTACACCTTC. This gives the protein CASSESVGYGYTF.

V usage is TRBV6-5 and J usage is TRBJ2-3; the D call may be TRBD1 or TRBD2 (5 bases each). The germline V gene has CDR1 MNHEY and CDR2 SVGAGI. This CDR3 comprises 15 residues. V lost 1 base and J 0 bases, leaving 8 bases between the germline ends. The CDR3 bases are TGTGCCAGCAGTTACTGGGGCGGGAGCACAGATACGCAGTATTTT. The encoded protein is CASSYWGGSTDTQYF.

Comment on this clone: One end of the junction varies from germline; a read error may be responsible. In DNA form, the CDR3 reads TGTGTCAGCAGTCAACCGGGACTAACAAGATACGAGCAGTACTTC. Protein: CVSSQPGLTRYEQYF. The chain couples TRBV28 to TRBJ2-7; 7 bases are shared with TRBD2. The CDR3 runs 15 residues. Germline V CDR1 and CDR2: MDHEN, SYDVKM. Looking up the rest from reference TRBV28 and TRBJ2-7 gives the full variable domain: DVKVTQSSRYLVKRTGEKVFLECVQDMDHENMFWYRQDPGLGLRLIYFSYDVKMKEKGDIPEGYSVSREKKERFSLILESASTNQTSMYLCVSSQPGLTRYEQYFGPGTRLTVT.